The entry that follows covers one T cell receptor (beta chain) sequence. Germline values: CDR1 MNHNS, CDR2 SASEGT. The CDR3 has 14 residues. The V gene lost 1 base and the J gene lost 2 bases, with 7 bases spanning the gap. These data originate in a study of blood T cell repertoires in COVID-19. About the research overall: Spain, Italy and the United States supplied samples that represented acute and convalescent COVID-19. The analysed material was cDNA or gDNA that came from T cells, B-cell-depleted T cells, or PBMCs.

In the authors' workflow: Estimates of nucleated cell counts were drawn from the amplification of reference gene primers. The table came from immunoSEQ multiplex PCR; TCRdb's copy has only in-frame clones and leaves some out. The DNA was the basis for D and trimming; V, J and clone size are from that table. Among about 300,000 clones listed, about 85% were seen once. This receptor was obtained from a human donor in a cohort sampled during active COVID-19. The specimen sequenced was peripheral blood. The chain has TRBV6-1 and TRBJ2-3; D perhaps matches TRBD2 (6 bases). CDR3 coding DNA: TGTGCCAGCAGTGAAGGCGGGGACACAGATACGCAGTATTTT. As protein: CASSEGGDTDTQYF.